Below are 27 T cell receptor beta chains sequenced from a single sample in a study of identical twins. Using its own MiXCR run on the 5' RACE reads, TCRdb lists one record per CDR3 protein. This repertoire shows around 340,000 distinct CDR3 sequences, 10% to 15% found once; its top ten account for just over 7%. Another study also made use of these data, one on yellow fever vaccine responses in identical twins.

The sequenced sample consisted of CD8+ T cells sorted from blood. These receptors all stem from a woman under 30 in good health.

The rearrangement joins TRBV12-3 or TRBV12-4 to TRBJ2-1, with 8 nucleotides matching TRBD2. CDR3 length equals 15 residues. After removal of 3 bases from V and 3 bases from J, the junction contained 4 bases not matched to a gene. As DNA, the CDR3 is TGTGCCAGCAGTTTGTGGAGCGGGGGCTACAATGAGCAGTTCTTC. Its translation: CASSLWSGGYNEQFF.

The chain uses TRBV24-1 and TRBJ2-5, with D perhaps matching TRBD1 or TRBD2 (5 bases each). The CDR3 is made up of 15 amino acids. The V gene's germline CDR1 is KGHDR and CDR2 SFDVKD. V lost 4 bases and J lost 10, with 21 bases in between. CDR3 coding DNA: TGTGCCACCAGTGACCCAGACACCGTCCGGGGCGGCCAGTACTTC. The encoded protein is CATSDPDTVRGGQYF.

This clonotype was observed at least ten times. The chain recombines TRBV28 with TRBJ1-1; D ambiguous. Trimming left V 5 bases short and J 0 bases short, with 7 bases between. Germline lookup yields CDR1 MDHEN and CDR2 SYDVKM. The CDR3 contains 13 residues. The CDR3 is CASSQIMNTEAFF. In DNA form, the CDR3 reads TGTGCCAGCAGTCAGATCATGAACACTGAAGCTTTCTTT.

The rearrangement links TRBV28 to TRBJ2-3, with D maybe TRBD2 (5 bases). Germline V CDR1 and CDR2: MDHEN, SYDVKM. The CDR3 has 16 amino acids. The germline V and J ends were trimmed by 3 bases and 2 bases, with 15 bases remaining between them. CDR3 in amino acids: CASSFQGGRHTDTQYF. The CDR3 DNA sequence: TGTGCCAGCAGTTTCCAAGGCGGGCGGCACACAGATACGCAGTATTTT.

This clonotype was seen only once. The rearrangement links TRBV11-1 to TRBJ2-2; D is unresolved. The length of the CDR3 is 14 residues. V was cut by 0 bases and J by 7 bases, with 9 bases left in between. Germline CDR1 and CDR2: SGHAT and FQDESV (reference sequence). DNA for the CDR3: TGTGCCAGCAGCTTAGCCTACCCCATCGGGGAGCTGTTTTTT. It is translated as CASSLAYPIGELFF.

The genes are TRBV6-1 and TRBJ2-2; TRBD1 agrees at 8 bases. CDR1 and CDR2 (germline): MNHNS, SASEGT. CDR3 length equals 14 residues. The V segment lost 6 bases and the J segment 6 bases; nucleotides outside the gene matches: 6. CDR3 residues: CASSPDRVSGELFF. CDR3 DNA sequence: TGTGCCAGCAGCCCGGACAGGGTGTCCGGGGAGCTGTTTTTT.

A few counts support this clonotype. The chain joins TRBV12-3 or TRBV12-4 to TRBJ2-7; the match to TRBD1 covers 8 bases. This CDR3 contains 14 residues. With 3 bases clipped from V and 5 bases from J, the junction kept 6 bases outside the gene matches. CDR3 amino acids: CASSFAGGLHEQYF. Here the CDR3 DNA reads TGTGCCAGCAGTTTTGCAGGGGGCCTCCACGAGCAGTACTTC.

The chain employs TRBV3-1 and TRBJ2-5; 7 positions match TRBD2. The CDR3 totals 15 residues. Germline assignment: CDR1 LGHDT and CDR2 YNNKEL (reference sequence). V trimming: 1 base; J trimming: 2 bases; junction bases outside the gene matches: 4. CDR3 sequence: CASSQGGGTQETQYF. For the CDR3, the DNA is TGTGCCAGCAGCCAAGGGGGGGGGACTCAAGAGACCCAGTACTTC.

The V gene is TRBV7-9, the J gene TRBJ2-7; D is unresolved. In germline, CDR1 is SEHNR, CDR2 FQNEAQ (reference sequence). CDR3 size: 14 residues. Trimming took off 4 bases at V and 4 bases at J, with 14 bases between the two ends. CDR3 coding DNA: TGTGCCAGCAGCTCTAAAGACCCCAGGTACGAGCAGTACTTC. It yields the protein CASSSKDPRYEQYF.

This clonotype has more than one count but fewer than ten. The chain carries TRBV6-1 and TRBJ2-7; D unclear. The length of the CDR3 is 11 residues. CDR1 is MNHNS, CDR2 SASEGT, per germline. The V and J ends lost 2 bases and 7 bases respectively, with 6 bases between them. The CDR3 region is CASSEWWEQYV. In DNA, the CDR3 is TGTGCCAGCAGTGAATGGTGGGAGCAGTACGTC.

This clonotype appeared many times. V usage is TRBV9 and J usage is TRBJ2-7; possibly TRBD1 for D (7 bases). V was cut by 4 bases and J by 5 bases, with 19 bases left in between. Germline values: CDR1 SGDLS, CDR2 YYNGEE. This CDR3 is 15 amino acids long. CDR3: CASSPGGTAKNEQYF. CDR3 sequence (DNA): TGTGCCAGCAGCCCAGGGGGGACCGCCAAAAACGAGCAGTACTTC.

This clonotype was recorded a few times. The V call is TRBV6-5, the J call TRBJ2-7; TRBD2 is a possible D gene (6 bases). CDR1 MNHEY and CDR2 SVGAGI come from the germline V gene. With 2 bases removed from V and 6 bases from J, the gap between germline ends came to 14 bases. The CDR3 is 14 amino acids. The CDR3 reads CASSYGARDGEQYF. Written as DNA, the CDR3 is TGTGCCAGCAGTTACGGGGCGCGGGACGGCGAGCAGTACTTC.

This clonotype appeared a single time. CDR3 loop: CASSVATGVGEQYF. The CDR3 nucleotides are TGTGCCAGCAGCGTAGCTACAGGGGTAGGCGAGCAGTACTTC. The V call is TRBV9, the J call TRBJ2-7, with 7 bases aligning to TRBD1. This CDR3 is built from 14 residues. Germline V gene lookup returns CDR1 SGDLS and CDR2 YYNGEE. V dropped 0 bases and J dropped 6; count of bases not matched to a gene: 6.

This clonotype was seen more than once but under ten times. The V call is TRBV20-1, the J call TRBJ2-7, with 14 positions matching TRBD2. J lost 0 bases, V lost 3 bases, and 7 bases had no gene match. The germline V gene encodes CDR1 DFQATT and CDR2 SNEGSKA (reference sequence). The CDR3 extends over 17 amino acids. The CDR3 loop reads CSARVRTSGGSSYEQYF. Written as DNA, the CDR3 is TGCAGTGCTAGGGTTCGGACTAGCGGGGGGAGCTCCTACGAGCAGTACTTC.

This clonotype was seen ten or more times. The V and J genes are TRBV5-1 and TRBJ2-2, with D possibly being TRBD2 (5 bases). V was cut by 3 bases and J by 8 bases, with 8 bases left in between. The CDR3 spans 12 residues. Looked up from germline, CDR1 is SGHRS and CDR2 is YFSETQ. This CDR3 reads CASSSDSGELFF. The CDR3 bases are TGCGCCAGCAGCTCGGACTCTGGGGAGCTGTTTTTT.

In this sample, this clonotype turned up a few times. This chain uses TRBV6-5 with TRBJ2-5; D gene ambiguous. This CDR3 contains 14 residues. V shed 2 bases and J shed 3 bases, with 10 bases lying between them. Germline V gene data show CDR1 as MNHEY and CDR2 as SVGAGI. The CDR3 region is CASSYGGFEETQYF. The CDR3 coding sequence is TGTGCCAGCAGTTACGGCGGCTTCGAAGAGACCCAGTACTTC.

In this sample, this clonotype turned up a few times. The chain employs TRBV2 and TRBJ2-4; D is unclear. The germline V gene has CDR1 SNHLY and CDR2 FYNNEI. The CDR3 runs to 13 residues. V lost 2 bases and J 5 bases, leaving 7 bases between the germline ends. The CDR3 protein is CASSESSQNIQYF. The CDR3 region has the DNA TGTGCCAGCAGTGAATCTAGTCAAAACATTCAGTACTTC.

This clonotype showed up just a few times. The chain carries TRBV4-1 and TRBJ2-7; maybe TRBD2 (6 bases). V shed 2 bases and J shed 4 bases, with 15 bases lying between them. CDR1 and CDR2 from the germline V gene are MGHRA and YSYEKL. The CDR3 runs to 15 residues. The CDR3 DNA follows: TGCGCCAGCAGCCAATTATCGGGAGTGGGTTACGAGCAGTACTTC. This gives the protein CASSQLSGVGYEQYF.

The genes are TRBV29-1 and TRBJ1-2; TRBD1 aligns across 8 bases. V was clipped by 7 bases and J by 2 bases; unmatched bases: 6. Germline assignment: CDR1 SQVTM and CDR2 ANQGSEA. The CDR3 has 13 residues. CDR3 sequence: CSATGGQNYGYTF. In nucleotides, the CDR3 is TGCAGCGCTACAGGGGGTCAAAACTATGGCTACACCTTC.

V and J are TRBV27 and TRBJ2-1; 12 nucleotides line up with TRBD2. The trim removed 8 bases at V and 5 bases at J, leaving 13 bases unmatched. From germline, CDR1 is MNHEY and CDR2 SMNVEV (reference sequence). The CDR3 runs 17 residues. The CDR3 nucleotides are TGTGCCAGCTGTCGACTGCCCCTAGCGGGAGGGAACAATGAGCAGTTCTTC. Amino acids: CASCRLPLAGGNNEQFF.

The gene calls are TRBV12-3 or TRBV12-4 and TRBJ1-5, with 8 bases that match TRBD1. The CDR3 contains 16 residues. V lost 2 bases, J lost 2 bases, and 5 bases stayed unmatched. As DNA, the CDR3 is TGTGCCAGCAGTTTAAGGCTGGACAGGGGCAATCAGCCCCAGCATTTT. The encoded protein is CASSLRLDRGNQPQHF.

The chain joins TRBV20-1 to TRBJ2-5, with TRBD2 matching 12 bases. J was trimmed by 2 bases and V by 3 bases; bases with no gene match: 1. The CDR3 is 14 residues long. Germline lookup yields CDR1 DFQATT and CDR2 SNEGSKA (reference sequence). CDR3 sequence: CSARGLAGQETQYF. The DNA of the CDR3 is TGCAGTGCTAGGGGACTAGCGGGTCAAGAGACCCAGTACTTC.

This chain joins TRBV6-5 and TRBJ2-5; 7 bases map to TRBD1. CDR3 size: 14 residues. Germline assignment: CDR1 MNHEY and CDR2 SVGAGI. The trim removed 0 bases at V and 4 bases at J, leaving 2 bases unmatched. DNA of the CDR3: TGTGCCAGCAGTTACTCTTACAGGGGAGAGACCCAGTACTTC. Residues: CASSYSYRGETQYF.

The V and J genes are TRBV11-2 and TRBJ2-1; 10 bases are shared with TRBD2. Germline V gives CDR1 SGHAT, CDR2 FQNNGV. Trimming at V came to 4 bases and at J to 7 bases, leaving 7 bases not matched to a gene. The CDR3 is 15 residues long. CDR3 region: CASSSGAGGLNEQFF. The CDR3 region has the DNA TGTGCCAGCAGCTCTGGAGCGGGGGGGCTTAATGAGCAGTTCTTC.

The table lists this clonotype with a few counts. This chain uses TRBV3-1 with TRBJ2-2, with TRBD2 matching over 9 bases. Germline trimming cut 7 bases from V and 6 bases from J; bases unmatched to any gene: 15. CDR3 size: 17 residues. Per germline, CDR1 LGHDT and CDR2 YNNKEL (reference sequence). CDR3 nucleotides: TGTGCCAGCACCCAGTCTAGCGGGACCCCGATCGCCGGGGAGCTGTTTTTT. Protein product: CASTQSSGTPIAGELFF.

This clonotype was counted ten times or more. The chain has TRBV7-9 and TRBJ2-1, with D possibly called TRBD1 or TRBD2 (5 bases each). The CDR3 is made up of 15 amino acids. The ends were cut back, 5 bases at V and 6 bases at J, with 17 bases in the middle. Germline V gene lookup returns CDR1 SEHNR and CDR2 FQNEAQ (reference sequence). CDR3 nucleotide sequence: TGTGCCAGCAGCGCAGCGGCGGTGGGGGTCAATGAGCAGTTCTTC. This sequence encodes CASSAAAVGVNEQFF.

This clonotype is medium-sized within its sample. V and J are TRBV20-1 and TRBJ2-5; TRBD2 agrees at 8 bases. The CDR3 sequence is 14 residues long. J gave up 4 bases and V 1 base, and 5 bases lay outside the gene matches. Germline CDR1 DFQATT, CDR2 SNEGSKA (reference sequence). For the CDR3, the DNA is TGCAGTGCTAGAGCGGGGGGGCAGGGAGAGACCCAGTACTTC. Its protein product is CSARAGGQGETQYF.